Presented here are 11 T cell receptor beta chains from one specimen sequenced in a study of T cells in Graves' hyperthyroidism and ophthalmopathy. Amplification yielded TCR beta CDR3 regions, with RNA transcripts as the source. The study used the HTBI primer set for a first-round RT-PCR of the TCR CDR3. TCRdb called the multiplex PCR reads again in MiXCR, with one record for every CDR3 protein. This table holds approximately 490,000 distinct CDR3 sequences, approximately 22% found once. Sequencing used blood. Receptor source: a woman aged 70 to 79 with Graves' ophthalmopathy.

This clonotype was seen repeatedly, ten times or more. The CDR3 spells CASKETGTDTQYF. The CDR3 DNA is TGTGCCAGCAAGGAGACAGGGACAGATACGCAGTATTTT. This rearrangement joins TRBV28 to TRBJ2-3; 7 nucleotides align to TRBD1. The germline gives CDR1 MDHEN, CDR2 SYDVKM. There are 13 residues in the CDR3. V dropped 7 bases and J dropped 3; count of bases not matched to a gene: 4.

This clonotype has at least ten counts. The J gene is TRBJ1-1, the V gene TRBV6-5, with D possibly TRBD1 on 5 matching bases. The CDR3 length is 14 residues. The V gene lost 0 bases and the J gene lost 4 bases, with 9 bases spanning the gap. Germline V gene data show CDR1 as MNHEY and CDR2 as SVGAGI. In nucleotides, the CDR3 is TGTGCCAGCAGTTACTCAAGTCAGGGCACTGAAGCTTTCTTT. It yields the protein CASSYSSQGTEAFF.

This clonotype was seen at least ten times. This chain joins TRBV12-3 or TRBV12-4 and TRBJ1-2; no reliable D call. The CDR3 is 13 residues long. Trimming shortened V by 3 bases and J by 4 bases, and 9 bases separated the two germline ends. CDR3 bases: TGTGCCAGCAGTTTGGGCCCGCTCTATGGCTACACCTTC. It specifies CASSLGPLYGYTF.

This clonotype was counted at least ten times. V and J are TRBV28 and TRBJ2-7; D is ambiguous. This CDR3 is built from 12 residues. Germline CDR1 reads MDHEN; CDR2 reads SYDVKM. V shed 2 bases and J shed 7 bases, with 9 bases lying between them. CDR3 in DNA: TGTGCCAGCAGTTTAACTACCAGGGAGCAGTACTTC. This encodes CASSLTTREQYF. Variable domain in full (rest from reference TRBV28 and TRBJ2-7): DVKVTQSSRYLVKRTGEKVFLECVQDMDHENMFWYRQDPGLGLRLIYFSYDVKMKEKGDIPEGYSVSREKKERFSLILESASTNQTSMYLCASSLTTREQYFGPGTRLTVT.

This clonotype was seen a handful of times. The V and J genes are TRBV20-1 and TRBJ1-1, with a possible D match to TRBD1 (6 bases). The CDR3 is 13 residues long. V lost 3 bases and J lost 10, with 18 bases in between. Germline V gene sequence: CDR1 DFQATT, CDR2 SNEGSKA (reference sequence). The CDR3 bases are TGCAGTGCTAGTCCAAGGGGGGGAGGGGTAGCTTTCTTT. Translating gives CSASPRGGGVAFF.

The chain uses TRBV5-6 and TRBJ1-4, with D perhaps matching TRBD1 (5 bases). The V and J ends lost 2 bases and 10 bases respectively, with 9 bases between them. From germline, CDR1 is SGHDT and CDR2 YYEEEE. The CDR3 sequence is 12 residues long. CDR3 in DNA: TGTGCCAGCAGCTTACCCCAGGGAAAACTGTTTTTT. Protein product: CASSLPQGKLFF.

This sequence joins TRBV6-2 or TRBV6-3 and TRBJ2-2; 11 bases are a match to TRBD2. The V gene end was trimmed by 5 bases and the J gene end by 3 bases; junction bases not matched to a gene: 11. Per the germline V gene, CDR1 is MNHEY and CDR2 is SVGEGT. This CDR3 is built from 18 residues. The CDR3 nucleotides read TGTGCCAGCAGTCACGGAACTAGCGGGAGATTGGACACCGGGGAGCTGTTTTTT. Encoded protein: CASSHGTSGRLDTGELFF.

The count of this clonotype is one. The CDR3 here is CASTYRGDEQYF. Here the CDR3 DNA reads TGTGCCAGCACCTACAGGGGGGACGAGCAGTACTTC. The chain is built from TRBV6-2 or TRBV6-3 and TRBJ2-7; TRBD1 agrees at 8 bases. Germline loops: CDR1 MNHEY, CDR2 SVGEGT. Trimming took 7 bases from V and 5 from J; bases not matched to a gene: 4. The CDR3 is 12 residues long.

The CDR3: CASSTSGHTEAFF. For the CDR3, the DNA is TGTGCCAGCAGCACCTCCGGGCATACTGAAGCTTTCTTT. V gene TRBV27 combines with J gene TRBJ1-1; D is unresolved. CDR1 MNHEY and CDR2 SMNVEV come from the germline V gene (reference sequence). Trimming pared 6 bases from V and 5 bases from J, leaving 13 bases between. This CDR3 comprises 13 residues.

This clonotype turned up a few times. The chain links TRBV30 to TRBJ2-7; no reliable D call. Trimming took 3 bases from V and 3 from J, leaving 18 bases between them. This CDR3 is 15 amino acids long. Germline values: CDR1 GTSNPN, CDR2 SVGIG (reference sequence). The CDR3 loop is CAWSRGWTDDYEQYF. For the CDR3, the DNA is TGTGCCTGGAGCAGAGGATGGACCGACGACTACGAGCAGTACTTC.

This clonotype showed up just once. The V gene is TRBV30, the J gene TRBJ2-2; 9 bases line up with TRBD1. Germline V lookup: CDR1 GTSNPN, CDR2 SVGIG (reference sequence). V gave up 4 bases and J gave up 3 bases; unmatched junction bases: 15. The CDR3 has 18 amino acids. CDR3 sequence: CAWKDPRPGQGDTGELFF. The CDR3 DNA sequence: TGTGCCTGGAAAGATCCGAGACCGGGACAGGGAGACACCGGGGAGCTGTTTTTT.